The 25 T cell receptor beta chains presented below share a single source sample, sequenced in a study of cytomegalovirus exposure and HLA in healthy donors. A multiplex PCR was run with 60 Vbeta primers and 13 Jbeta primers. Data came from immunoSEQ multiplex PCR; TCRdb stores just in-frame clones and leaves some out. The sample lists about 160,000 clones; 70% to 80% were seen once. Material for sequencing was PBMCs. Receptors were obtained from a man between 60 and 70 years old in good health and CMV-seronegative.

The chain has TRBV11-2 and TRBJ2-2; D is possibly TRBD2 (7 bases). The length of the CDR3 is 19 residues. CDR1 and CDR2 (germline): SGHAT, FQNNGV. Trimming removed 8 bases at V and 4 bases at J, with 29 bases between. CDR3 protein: CASLPMSIWGGRGTGELFF. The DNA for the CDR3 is TGTGCCAGCCTCCCAATGTCCATATGGGGGGGCCGGGGCACCGGGGAGCTGTTTTTT.

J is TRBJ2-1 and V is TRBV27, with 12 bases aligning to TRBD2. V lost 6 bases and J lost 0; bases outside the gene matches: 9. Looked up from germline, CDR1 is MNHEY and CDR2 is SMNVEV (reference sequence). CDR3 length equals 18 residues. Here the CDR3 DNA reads TGTGCCAGCAGACCGACTAGCGGGGGCGCCAGCTCCTACAATGAGCAGTTCTTC. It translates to CASRPTSGGASSYNEQFF.

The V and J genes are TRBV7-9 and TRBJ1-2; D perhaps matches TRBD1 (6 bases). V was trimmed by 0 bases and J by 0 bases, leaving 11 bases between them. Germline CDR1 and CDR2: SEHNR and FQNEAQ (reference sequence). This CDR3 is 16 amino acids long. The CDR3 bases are TGTGCCAGCAGCTTAGCCCTCTGGACAGCTAACTATGGCTACACCTTC. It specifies CASSLALWTANYGYTF.

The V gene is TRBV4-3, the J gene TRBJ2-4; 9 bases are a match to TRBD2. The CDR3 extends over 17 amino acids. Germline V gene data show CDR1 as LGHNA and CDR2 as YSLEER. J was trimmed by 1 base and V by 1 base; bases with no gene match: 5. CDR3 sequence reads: CASSQVGSGRAKNIQYF. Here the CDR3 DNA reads TGCGCCAGCAGCCAAGTTGGAAGCGGGAGGGCCAAAAACATTCAGTACTTC.

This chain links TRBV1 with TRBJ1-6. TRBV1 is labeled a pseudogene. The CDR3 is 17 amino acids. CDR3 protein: CTSSQVPGGLTNSPLHF. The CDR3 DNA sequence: TGCACCAGCAGCCAAGTCCCCGGGGGATTGACTAATTCACCCCTCCACTTT.

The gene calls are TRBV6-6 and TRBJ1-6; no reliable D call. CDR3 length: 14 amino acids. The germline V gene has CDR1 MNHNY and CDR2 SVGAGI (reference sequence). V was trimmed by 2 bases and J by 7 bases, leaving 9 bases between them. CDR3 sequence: CASSYGQVNSPLHF. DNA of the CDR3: TGTGCCAGCAGTTACGGGCAGGTCAATTCACCCCTCCACTTT.

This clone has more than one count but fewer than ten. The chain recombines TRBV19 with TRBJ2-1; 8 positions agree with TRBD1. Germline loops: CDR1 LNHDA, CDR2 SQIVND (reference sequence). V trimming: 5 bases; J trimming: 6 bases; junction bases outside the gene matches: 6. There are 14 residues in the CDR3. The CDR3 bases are TGTGCCAGTAGTGGTGTACAGGGGGGCAATGAGCAGTTCTTC. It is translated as CASSGVQGGNEQFF.

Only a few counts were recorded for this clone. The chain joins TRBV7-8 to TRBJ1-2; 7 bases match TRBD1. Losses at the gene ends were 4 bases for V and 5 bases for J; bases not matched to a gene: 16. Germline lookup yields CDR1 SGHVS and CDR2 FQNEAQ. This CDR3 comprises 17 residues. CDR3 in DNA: TGTGCCAGCAGCTCAAGACTGGACAGGCCTACGCTTTATGGCTACACCTTC. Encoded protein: CASSSRLDRPTLYGYTF.

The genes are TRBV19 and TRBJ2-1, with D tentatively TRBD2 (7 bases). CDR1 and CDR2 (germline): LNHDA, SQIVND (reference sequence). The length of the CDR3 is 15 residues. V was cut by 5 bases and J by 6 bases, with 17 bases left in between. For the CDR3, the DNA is TGTGCCAGTAGTTCTGCGGGGGCCCGTGCCAATGAGCAGTTCTTC. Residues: CASSSAGARANEQFF. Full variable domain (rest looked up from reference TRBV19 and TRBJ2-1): DGGITQSPKYLFRKEGQNVTLSCEQNLNHDAMYWYRQDPGQGLRLIYYSQIVNDFQKGDIAEGYSVSREKKESFPLTVTSAQKNPTAFYLCASSSAGARANEQFFGPGTRLTVL.

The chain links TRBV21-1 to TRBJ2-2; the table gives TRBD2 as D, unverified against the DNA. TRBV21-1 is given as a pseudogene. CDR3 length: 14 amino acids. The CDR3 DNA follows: TGTGCCAGCACAACGGGTGGGGGGTACGGGGAGCTGTTTTTT. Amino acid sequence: CASTTGGGYGELFF.

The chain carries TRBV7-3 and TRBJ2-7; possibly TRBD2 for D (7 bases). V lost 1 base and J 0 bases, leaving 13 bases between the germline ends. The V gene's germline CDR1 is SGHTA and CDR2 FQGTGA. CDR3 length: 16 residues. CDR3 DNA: TGTGCCAGCAGCTTAAAGGGGGGGACGGACTCCTACGAGCAGTACTTC. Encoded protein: CASSLKGGTDSYEQYF.

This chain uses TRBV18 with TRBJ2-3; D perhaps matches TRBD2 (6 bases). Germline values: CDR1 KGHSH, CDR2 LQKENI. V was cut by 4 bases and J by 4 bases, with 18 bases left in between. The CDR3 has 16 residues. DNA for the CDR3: TGTGCCAGCTCACGGGAGGTTTCTGGCGTGGCAGATACGCAGTATTTT. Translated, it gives CASSREVSGVADTQYF.

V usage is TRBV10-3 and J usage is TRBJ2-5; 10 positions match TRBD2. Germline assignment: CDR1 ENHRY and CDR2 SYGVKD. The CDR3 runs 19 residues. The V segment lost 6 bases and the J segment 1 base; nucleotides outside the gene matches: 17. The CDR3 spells CAISHGQGGLAESQETQYF. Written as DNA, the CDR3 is TGTGCCATCAGCCACGGACAGGGAGGACTAGCGGAGTCCCAAGAGACCCAGTACTTC.

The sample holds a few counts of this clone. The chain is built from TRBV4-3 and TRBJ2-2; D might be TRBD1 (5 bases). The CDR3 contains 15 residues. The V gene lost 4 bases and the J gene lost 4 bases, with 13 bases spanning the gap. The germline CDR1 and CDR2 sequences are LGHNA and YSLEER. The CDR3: CASSPGAGPTGELFF. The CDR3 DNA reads TGCGCCAGCAGCCCTGGGGCAGGGCCCACCGGGGAGCTGTTTTTT.

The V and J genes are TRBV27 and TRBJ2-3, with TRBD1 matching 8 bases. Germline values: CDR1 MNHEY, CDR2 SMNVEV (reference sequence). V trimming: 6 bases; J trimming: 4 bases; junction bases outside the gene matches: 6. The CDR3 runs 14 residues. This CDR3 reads CASRIGQGSDTQYF. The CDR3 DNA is TGTGCCAGCAGGATCGGACAGGGATCAGATACGCAGTATTTT.

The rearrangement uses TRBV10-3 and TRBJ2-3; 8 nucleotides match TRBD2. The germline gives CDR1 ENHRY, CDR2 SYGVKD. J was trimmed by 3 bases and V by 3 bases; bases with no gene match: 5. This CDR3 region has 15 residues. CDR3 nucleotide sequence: TGTGCCATCAGTGAAGGAGCGGGAGTAACAGATACGCAGTATTTT. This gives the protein CAISEGAGVTDTQYF.

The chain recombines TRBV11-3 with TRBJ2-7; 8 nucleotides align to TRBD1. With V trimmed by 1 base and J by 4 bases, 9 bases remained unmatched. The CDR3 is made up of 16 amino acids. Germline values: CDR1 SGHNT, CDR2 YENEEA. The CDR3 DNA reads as TGTGCCAGCAGCTTAGGTGGCAGGGGGCGCGGGTACGAGCAGTACTTC. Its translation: CASSLGGRGRGYEQYF.

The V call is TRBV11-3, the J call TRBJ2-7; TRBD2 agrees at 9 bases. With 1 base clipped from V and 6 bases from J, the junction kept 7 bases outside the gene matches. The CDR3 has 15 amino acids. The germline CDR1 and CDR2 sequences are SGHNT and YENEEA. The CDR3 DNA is TGTGCCAGCAGCTTAGTTGGTAGCGGGAGCGGCGAGCAGTACTTC. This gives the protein CASSLVGSGSGEQYF.

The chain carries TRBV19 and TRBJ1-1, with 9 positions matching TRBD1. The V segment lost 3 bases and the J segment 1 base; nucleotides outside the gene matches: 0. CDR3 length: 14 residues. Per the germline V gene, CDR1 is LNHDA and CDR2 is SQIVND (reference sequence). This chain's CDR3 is CASSMGQGNTEAFF. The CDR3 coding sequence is TGTGCCAGTAGTATGGGACAGGGGAACACTGAAGCTTTCTTT.

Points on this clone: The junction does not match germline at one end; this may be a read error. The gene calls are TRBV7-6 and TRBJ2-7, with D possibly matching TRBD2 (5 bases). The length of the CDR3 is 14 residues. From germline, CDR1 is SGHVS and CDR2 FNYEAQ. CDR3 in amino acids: CASSLVSSSDEQYF. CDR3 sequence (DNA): TGTGCCAGCAGCTTAGTGTCTAGCTCCGACGAGCAGTACTTC.

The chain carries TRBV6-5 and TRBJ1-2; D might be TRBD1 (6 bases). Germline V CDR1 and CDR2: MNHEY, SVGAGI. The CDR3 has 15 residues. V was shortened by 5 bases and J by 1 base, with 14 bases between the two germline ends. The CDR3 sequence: CASSAGTTHNYGYTF. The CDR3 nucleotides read TGTGCCAGCAGTGCCGGGACAACCCATAACTATGGCTACACCTTC.

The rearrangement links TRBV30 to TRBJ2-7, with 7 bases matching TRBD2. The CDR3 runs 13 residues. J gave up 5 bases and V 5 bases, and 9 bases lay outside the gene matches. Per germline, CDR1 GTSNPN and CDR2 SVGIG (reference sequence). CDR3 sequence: CAWSLGGGDEQYF. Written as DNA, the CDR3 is TGTGCCTGGTCCTTGGGGGGGGGTGACGAGCAGTACTTC.

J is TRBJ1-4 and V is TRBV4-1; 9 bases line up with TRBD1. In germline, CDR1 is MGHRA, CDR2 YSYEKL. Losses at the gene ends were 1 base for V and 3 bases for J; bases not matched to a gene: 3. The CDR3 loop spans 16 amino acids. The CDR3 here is CASSQGDRVSNEKLFF. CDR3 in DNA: TGCGCCAGCAGCCAAGGGGACAGGGTGTCTAATGAAAAACTGTTTTTT.

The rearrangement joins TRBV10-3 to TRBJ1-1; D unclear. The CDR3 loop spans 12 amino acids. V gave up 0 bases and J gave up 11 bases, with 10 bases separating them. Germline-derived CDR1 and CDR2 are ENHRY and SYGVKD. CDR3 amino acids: CAISESTIGAFF. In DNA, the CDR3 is TGTGCCATCAGTGAGTCTACTATTGGGGCTTTCTTT.

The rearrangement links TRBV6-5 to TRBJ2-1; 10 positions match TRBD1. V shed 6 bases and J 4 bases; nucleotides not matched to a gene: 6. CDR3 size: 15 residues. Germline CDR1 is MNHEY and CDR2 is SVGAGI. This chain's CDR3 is CASSRDRGHYNEQFF. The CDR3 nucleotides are TGTGCCAGCAGCCGGGACAGGGGCCATTACAATGAGCAGTTCTTC.